The rows below give T cell receptor beta chains drawn from one sample of a study of blood T cell repertoires in COVID-19. Profiling relied on immunoSEQ multiplex PCR, and the TCRdb table lists in-frame clones only, not all of them. Of under 350,000 clones listed, approximately 86% are singletons. The sample consisted of PBMCs or T cells enriched from blood (not recorded which). The receptors originated from a woman in her 40s with acute COVID-19. Both conserved end residues are part of each CDR3. Fields, in order: J gene, V gene, D gene, CDR3 length, clone size, CDR3 protein, CDR3 DNA. A D gene is named only where the DNA matches it firmly. Only part of the rows carry a size: once, few, many, or a class if the clone is expanded.

TRBJ2-6 | TRBV5-1 | . | 16 | . | CASSLPTYSGANVLTF | TGCGCCAGCAGCTTGCCAACCTACTCTGGGGCCAACGTCCTGACTTTC
TRBJ1-2 | TRBV6-2/TRBV6-3 | . | 14 | . | CASSLNQFDYGYTF | TGTGCCAGCAGCCTAAACCAGTTTGACTATGGCTACACCTTC
TRBJ2-3 | TRBV19 | . | 14 | . | CASSISGGSDTQYF | TGTGCCAGTAGTATATCGGGGGGCTCAGATACGCAGTATTTT
TRBJ2-1 | TRBV27 | TRBD2 | 16 | . | CASSPRGLAGEVEQFF | TGTGCCAGCAGCCCCCGTGGACTAGCGGGAGAGGTTGAGCAGTTCTTC
TRBJ2-7 | TRBV6-5 | . | 15 | . | CASRGRSILFYEQYF | TGTGCCAGCAGGGGGCGGAGTATCCTTTTCTACGAGCAGTACTTC
TRBJ2-7 | TRBV7-2 | TRBD1 | 14 | . | CASSWSTGGYEQYF | TGTGCCAGCAGCTGGTCGACAGGGGGCTACGAGCAGTACTTC
TRBJ1-5 | TRBV19 | TRBD1 | 16 | . | CASLGLNRGNNQPQHF | TGTGCCAGCCTTGGGCTGAACAGGGGGAACAATCAGCCCCAGCATTTT
TRBJ2-3 | TRBV2 | . | 15 | . | CASSGVGQNTDTQYF | TGTGCCAGCAGTGGGGTAGGACAGAATACAGATACGCAGTATTTT
TRBJ2-3 | TRBV25-1 | . | 11 | . | CASFTGFGQYF | TGTGCCAGTTTTACAGGGTTTGGGCAGTATTTT
TRBJ2-4 | TRBV14 | TRBD1 | 16 | . | CASSQGSRQGVYAQYF | TGTGCCAGCAGCCAAGGATCGCGACAGGGGGTATACGCTCAGTACTTC
TRBJ2-5 | TRBV6-2/TRBV6-3 | . | 15 | . | CASSPRGVLGGTQYF | TGTGCCAGCAGTCCCAGGGGGGTCCTGGGGGGAACCCAGTACTTC
TRBJ2-3 | TRBV7-2 | TRBD2 | 13 | . | CASSPLAVDTQYF | TGTGCCAGCAGCCCGCTAGCGGTAGATACGCAGTATTTT
TRBJ2-5 | TRBV2 | TRBD2 | 15 | . | CASRLSGGSQETQYF | TGTGCCAGCAGGCTCTCGGGGGGATCACAAGAGACCCAGTACTTC
TRBJ1-5 | TRBV7-9 | TRBD1 | 17 | . | CASSSQGGRYSNQPQHF | TGTGCCAGCAGCTCCCAAGGGGGCCGATATAGCAATCAGCCCCAGCATTTT
TRBJ1-1 | TRBV6-6 | . | 13 | . | CASIKQGNTEAFF | TGTGCCAGCATCAAACAGGGGAACACTGAAGCTTTCTTT
TRBJ2-1 | TRBV19 | TRBD2 | 16 | . | CASSRTSGGGYNEQFF | TGTGCCAGTAGTCGGACTAGCGGGGGGGGATACAATGAGCAGTTCTTC
TRBJ2-1 | TRBV6-4 | TRBD2 | 15 | . | CASSDSALAGGSQFF | TGTGCCAGCAGTGACTCGGCCCTAGCGGGAGGCTCCCAGTTCTTC
TRBJ2-7 | TRBV14 | . | 12 | . | CASSQRSYEQYF | TGTGCCAGCAGCCAGAGAAGCTACGAGCAGTACTTC
TRBJ1-2 | TRBV7-2 | . | 16 | . | CASSLRSPAQGNGYTF | TGTGCCAGCAGCTTAAGATCTCCAGCACAGGGTAATGGCTACACCTTC
TRBJ2-1 | TRBV19 | . | 12 | . | CASPQTRVEQFF | TGTGCCAGCCCACAGACGCGGGTTGAGCAGTTCTTC
TRBJ1-2 | TRBV19 | TRBD1 | 15 | . | CASQGQGGKDYGYTF | TGTGCCAGTCAGGGACAGGGGGGGAAGGACTATGGCTACACCTTC
TRBJ2-3 | TRBV5-6 | . | 13 | . | CASSLAGTDTQYF | TGTGCCAGCAGCTTGGCAGGCACAGATACGCAGTATTTT
TRBJ2-1 | TRBV11-2 | . | 14 | . | CASSLVRSYNEQFF | TGTGCCAGCAGCTTAGTGCGGAGCTACAATGAGCAGTTCTTC
TRBJ1-1 | TRBV6-2/TRBV6-3 | . | 14 | . | CASSPTSGGPEAFF | TGTGCCAGCAGCCCCACCTCGGGGGGGCCTGAAGCTTTCTTT
TRBJ2-7 | TRBV5-1 | TRBD1 | 14 | . | CASSWAGGAGEQYF | TGCGCCAGCAGCTGGGCAGGGGGCGCGGGCGAGCAGTACTTC
TRBJ1-1 | TRBV6-6 | . | 12 | . | CASRTANTEAFF | TGTGCCAGCCGGACAGCGAACACTGAAGCTTTCTTT
TRBJ2-1 | TRBV19 | TRBD2 | 15 | . | CASSTSGVPYNEQFF | TGTGCCAGTAGTACGAGCGGGGTTCCTTACAATGAGCAGTTCTTC
TRBJ2-1 | TRBV5-4 | TRBD1 | 14 | once | CASSLASGGVEQFF | TGTGCCAGCAGCTTGGCATCAGGGGGTGTTGAGCAGTTCTTC
TRBJ2-2 | TRBV19 | . | 17 | . | CASSSNLGQRGAGELFF | TGTGCCAGTAGTTCAAACCTGGGACAGAGGGGGGCCGGGGAGCTGTTTTTT
TRBJ1-3 | TRBV7-2 | . | 14 | . | CASSLKGSGNTIYF | TGTGCCAGCAGCTTAAAGGGGTCTGGAAACACCATATATTTT
TRBJ1-6 | TRBV9 | TRBD1 | 15 | few | CASSVGGDRNSPLHF | TGTGCCAGCAGCGTAGGTGGGGACAGAAATTCACCCCTCCACTTT
TRBJ2-5 | TRBV27 | . | 14 | . | CASSPSGRQETQYF | TGTGCCAGCAGCCCCTCAGGGCGTCAAGAGACCCAGTACTTC
TRBJ2-7 | TRBV4-3 | TRBD1 | 15 | . | CASSQDLDRVNEQYF | TGCGCCAGCAGCCAAGATTTGGACAGGGTTAACGAGCAGTACTTC
TRBJ1-1 | TRBV9 | . | 13 | . | CASSVYGGSEAFF | TGTGCCAGCAGCGTATACGGGGGGTCTGAAGCTTTCTTT
TRBJ1-4 | TRBV6-2/TRBV6-3 | TRBD1 | 15 | few | CASSSGTVSNEKLFF | TGTGCCAGCAGTTCCGGGACAGTGAGTAATGAAAAACTGTTTTTT
TRBJ1-5 | TRBV5-5 | . | 16 | . | CASSPGSYRVGEPQHF | TGTGCCAGCAGCCCTGGCTCATACAGGGTGGGGGAGCCCCAGCATTTT
TRBJ2-1 | TRBV7-2 | TRBD1 | 15 | . | CASSATQGAYNEQFF | TGTGCCAGCAGCGCAACACAGGGGGCCTACAATGAGCAGTTCTTC
TRBJ2-7 | TRBV11-1 | . | 14 | . | CASSRLLSSYEQYF | TGTGCCAGCAGCCGACTATTAAGCTCCTACGAGCAGTACTTC
TRBJ1-1 | TRBV7-3 | TRBD1 | 13 | . | CASSWTGGTEAFF | TGTGCCAGCAGCTGGACAGGGGGTACTGAAGCTTTCTTT
TRBJ2-7 | TRBV19 | . | 14 | few | CASSRWGLPYEQYF | TGTGCCAGTAGTAGGTGGGGGCTCCCCTACGAGCAGTACTTC
TRBJ1-5 | TRBV27 | . | 15 | . | CASSFRGSGSGPQHF | TGTGCCAGCAGTTTTAGGGGGTCCGGGTCCGGGCCCCAGCATTTT
TRBJ1-2 | TRBV13 | . | 15 | . | CASSLGGGVNYGYTF | TGTGCCAGCAGCTTAGGTGGCGGGGTTAACTATGGCTACACCTTC
TRBJ2-7 | TRBV4-1 | TRBD1 | 14 | . | CASSQGQGAYEQYF | TGCGCCAGCAGCCAAGGACAGGGGGCCTACGAGCAGTACTTC
TRBJ2-1 | TRBV24-1 | . | 13 | . | CATMETPNNEQFF | TGTGCCACCATGGAGACGCCGAACAATGAGCAGTTCTTC
TRBJ2-7 | TRBV3-1/TRBV3-2 | TRBD2 | 15 | . | CASSQVSGGPYEQYF | TGTGCCAGCAGCCAAGTTAGCGGGGGGCCCTACGAGCAGTACTTC
TRBJ1-1 | TRBV28 | . | 14 | . | CASSLLEGNTEAFF | TGTGCCAGCAGTCTCCTAGAGGGGAACACTGAAGCTTTCTTT
TRBJ2-1 | TRBV19 | . | 13 | . | CASSLGNYNEQFF | TGTGCCAGTAGTCTCGGGAATTACAATGAGCAGTTCTTC
TRBJ1-2 | TRBV19 | . | 17 | . | CASSPLPPQGTYYGYTF | TGTGCCAGTAGTCCCCTCCCCCCGCAGGGGACCTACTATGGCTACACCTTC
TRBJ1-5 | TRBV6-6 | TRBD1 | 15 | . | CASSYWGQANQPQHF | TGTGCCAGCAGTTACTGGGGACAGGCCAATCAGCCCCAGCATTTT
TRBJ1-3 | TRBV7-5 | . | 14 | . | CARSSPLTGNTIYF | TGTGCCAGAAGCTCCCCCTTAACTGGAAACACCATATATTTT
TRBJ1-2 | TRBV29-1 | . | 13 | . | CSARGTTYEGYTF | TGCAGCGCGAGGGGCACAACCTATGAAGGCTACACCTTC
TRBJ2-7 | TRBV11-2 | TRBD2 | 16 | . | CASSLETSGVSYEQYF | TGTGCCAGCAGCCTGGAAACTAGCGGGGTGTCCTACGAGCAGTACTTC
TRBJ2-3 | TRBV10-3 | TRBD2 | 18 | . | CAITDTSGSAAHTDTQYF | TGTGCCATCACTGATACTAGCGGGAGTGCAGCACACACAGATACGCAGTATTTT
TRBJ1-2 | TRBV7-9 | TRBD1 | 13 | . | CASSLAGQGGYTF | TGTGCCAGCAGCTTAGCTGGACAGGGGGGCTACACCTTC
TRBJ1-4 | TRBV5-1 | . | 14 | . | CASSLASNNEKLFF | TGCGCCAGCAGCTTGGCCAGTAATAATGAAAAACTGTTTTTT
TRBJ1-4 | TRBV3-1/TRBV3-2 | TRBD1 | 20 | . | CASSQDSPGTGVSTNEKLFF | TGTGCCAGCAGCCAAGATTCCCCGGGAACAGGGGTTTCGACTAATGAAAAACTGTTTTTT
TRBJ1-1 | TRBV6-5 | . | 14 | . | CASGRGGLGTEAFF | TGTGCCAGCGGCAGGGGAGGGCTTGGCACTGAAGCTTTCTTT